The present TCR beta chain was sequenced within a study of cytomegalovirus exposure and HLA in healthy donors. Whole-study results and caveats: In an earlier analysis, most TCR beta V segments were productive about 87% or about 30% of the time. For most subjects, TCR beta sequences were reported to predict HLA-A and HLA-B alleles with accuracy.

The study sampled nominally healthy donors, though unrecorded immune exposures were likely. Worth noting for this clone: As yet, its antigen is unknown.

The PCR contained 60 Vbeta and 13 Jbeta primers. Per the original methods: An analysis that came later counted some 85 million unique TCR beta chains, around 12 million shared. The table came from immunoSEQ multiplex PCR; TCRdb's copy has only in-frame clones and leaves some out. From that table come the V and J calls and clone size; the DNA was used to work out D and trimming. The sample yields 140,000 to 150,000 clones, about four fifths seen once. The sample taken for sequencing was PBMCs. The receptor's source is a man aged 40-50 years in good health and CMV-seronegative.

The CDR3 region is CRVREGGLRYEQYF. The CDR3 nucleotides read TGCAGAGTCCGGGAGGGAGGGCTCCGCTACGAGCAGTACTTC. The J gene is TRBJ2-7, the V gene TRBV29-1; 8 bases line up with TRBD2. Germline V lookup: CDR1 SQVTM, CDR2 ANQGSEA. The CDR3 sequence is 14 residues long.